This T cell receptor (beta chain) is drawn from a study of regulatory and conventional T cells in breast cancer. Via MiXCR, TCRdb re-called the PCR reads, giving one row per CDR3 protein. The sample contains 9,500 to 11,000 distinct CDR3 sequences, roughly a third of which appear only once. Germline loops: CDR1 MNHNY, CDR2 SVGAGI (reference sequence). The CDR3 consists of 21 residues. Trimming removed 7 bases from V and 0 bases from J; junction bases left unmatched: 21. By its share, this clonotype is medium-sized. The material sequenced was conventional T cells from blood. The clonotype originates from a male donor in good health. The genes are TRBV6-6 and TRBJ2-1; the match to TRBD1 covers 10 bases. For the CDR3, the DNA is TGTGCCAGCACAGGCCTCGGATCCGGGACAGGGGTCGTTAGCTCCTACAATGAGCAGTTCTTC. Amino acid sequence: CASTGLGSGTGVVSSYNEQFF.